This TCR beta chain stems from a study of T cell repertoires in cytomegalovirus infection. Study-level results: Carriers of CMV plus the relevant HLA were identified by cumulative public TCR beta family frequency. Predominance within the ex vivo response was attributable to HLA-C-restricted CMV-specific TCR beta clonotypes.

Germline V CDR1 and CDR2: SGHTA, FQGNSA. Between the trimmed V and J ends, which lost 2 bases and 8 bases, there was a span of 10 bases. CDR3 size: 13 residues. TCRdb redid the calling of the reads with MiXCR, one entry per CDR3 protein. This table has 570,000 or so distinct CDR3 sequences, 40% appearing once. This clonotype was observed a few times. Its matching antigen is unknown. This specimen consisted of cultured PBMCs, obtained from culture after CMV antigen stimulation. This sequence was found in a human donor in good health (CMV status not recorded). Some clones in this sample may be carry-over from other donors' samples. V and J are TRBV7-2 and TRBJ2-4; either TRBD1 or TRBD2 may supply D (6 bases each). The CDR3 is CASSLTGAHIQYF. The CDR3 nucleotides read TGTGCCAGCAGCTTAACGGGGGCGCACATTCAGTACTTC.